This T cell receptor (beta chain) was profiled in a study of blood T cell repertoires in COVID-19. For the study at large: PBMCs, B-cell-depleted T cells, or T cells were the source of the cDNA or gDNA that made up the material.

Donors were grouped by their self-reported clinical history. CDR1 is LNHDA, CDR2 SQIVND, per germline (reference sequence). Trimming stripped 2 bases from V and 5 bases from J, with 15 bases between. This CDR3 has 15 amino acids. Some clones are missing from TCRdb's copy, which holds only in-frame ones; the method was immunoSEQ multiplex PCR. The sample gives about 320,000 clones, more than 85% of which show up once; roughly 3.9% is in the top ten. This clonotype was sampled from a woman in her thirties who had been exposed to COVID-19. The chain joins TRBV19 to TRBJ1-2; tentative D call: TRBD1 (6 bases). Material: PBMCs or T cells enriched from blood (not recorded which). In nucleotides, the CDR3 is TGTGCCAGTAGTATATCAGGGGCCGGAATATATGGCTACACCTTC. It yields the protein CASSISGAGIYGYTF.